The clone carrying this T cell receptor beta chain was detected many times. Its antigen remains unknown. The data are from a study of T-cell reconstitution after alpha-beta-depleted transplantation in children. General study results and limits: Hyperexpanded clones declined; after one year, newly produced T cells mostly supplied diversity. The study reportedly traced alpha-beta T cells about two months after transplant to several hundred expanded graft clones. Where some patients showed high TCRbeta diversity at day 60, it came from recipient T cells and thymic progenitors that had survived.

Library preparation (for TCRbeta) was performed with unique molecular identifiers. TCRdb analysed the PCR reads with MiXCR anew, one entry per CDR3 protein. The sample consists of around 500,000 distinct CDR3 sequences, under 30% of them appearing once. This CDR3 contains 15 residues. Trimming took 1 base from V and 0 from J, leaving 9 bases between them. Germline V gives CDR1 SGHRS, CDR2 YFSETQ. The V gene is TRBV5-1, the J gene TRBJ2-3, with a weak D call TRBD2 (5 bases). The sequencing here drew on PBMCs, mostly from graft donor cells, taken 360 days after TCRalphabeta/CD19-depleted stem cell transplant. This clonotype was obtained from a boy younger than two who had a stem cell transplant for acute myeloid leukemia, so the T cells may come from the graft donor. This CDR3 reads CASSLSGTSTDTQYF. CDR3 nucleotide sequence: TGCGCCAGCAGCTTGAGCGGAACTAGCACAGATACGCAGTATTTT.